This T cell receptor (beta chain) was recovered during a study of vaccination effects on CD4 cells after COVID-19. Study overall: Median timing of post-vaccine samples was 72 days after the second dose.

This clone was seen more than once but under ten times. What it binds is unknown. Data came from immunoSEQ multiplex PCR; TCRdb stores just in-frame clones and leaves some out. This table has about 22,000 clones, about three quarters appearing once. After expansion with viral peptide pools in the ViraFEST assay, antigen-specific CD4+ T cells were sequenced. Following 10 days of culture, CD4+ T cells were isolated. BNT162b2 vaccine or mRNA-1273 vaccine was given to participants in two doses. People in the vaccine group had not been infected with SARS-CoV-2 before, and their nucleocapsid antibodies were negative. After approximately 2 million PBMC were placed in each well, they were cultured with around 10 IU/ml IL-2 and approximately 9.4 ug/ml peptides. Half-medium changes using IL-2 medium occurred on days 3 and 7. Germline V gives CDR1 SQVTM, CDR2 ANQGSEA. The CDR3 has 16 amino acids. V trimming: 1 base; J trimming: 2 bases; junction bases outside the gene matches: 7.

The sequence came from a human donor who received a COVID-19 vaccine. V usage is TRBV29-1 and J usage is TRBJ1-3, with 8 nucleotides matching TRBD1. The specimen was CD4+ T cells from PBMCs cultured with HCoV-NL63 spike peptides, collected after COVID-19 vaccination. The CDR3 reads CSVEVQGQGTGNTIYF. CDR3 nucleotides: TGCAGCGTTGAAGTACAAGGACAGGGAACTGGAAACACCATATATTTT.